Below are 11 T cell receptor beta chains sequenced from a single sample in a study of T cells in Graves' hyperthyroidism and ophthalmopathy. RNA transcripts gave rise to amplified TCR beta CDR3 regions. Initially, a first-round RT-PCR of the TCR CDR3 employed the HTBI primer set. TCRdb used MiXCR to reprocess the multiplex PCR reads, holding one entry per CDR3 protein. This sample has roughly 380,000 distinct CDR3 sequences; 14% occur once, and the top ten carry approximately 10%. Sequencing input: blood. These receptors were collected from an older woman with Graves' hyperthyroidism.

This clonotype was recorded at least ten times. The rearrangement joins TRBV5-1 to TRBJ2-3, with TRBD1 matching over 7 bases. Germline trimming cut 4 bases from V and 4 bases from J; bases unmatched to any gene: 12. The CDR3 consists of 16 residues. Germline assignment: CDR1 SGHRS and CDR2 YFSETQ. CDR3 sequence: CASSRPGQPGSDTQYF. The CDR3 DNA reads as TGCGCCAGCAGCCGACCGGGACAGCCAGGCTCAGATACGCAGTATTTT.

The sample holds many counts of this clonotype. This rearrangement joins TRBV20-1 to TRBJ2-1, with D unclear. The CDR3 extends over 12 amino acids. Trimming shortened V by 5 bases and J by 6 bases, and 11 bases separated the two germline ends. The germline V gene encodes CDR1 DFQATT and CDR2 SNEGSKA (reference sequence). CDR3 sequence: CSASVYGNEQFF. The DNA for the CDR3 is TGCAGTGCTTCTGTCTATGGCAATGAGCAGTTCTTC.

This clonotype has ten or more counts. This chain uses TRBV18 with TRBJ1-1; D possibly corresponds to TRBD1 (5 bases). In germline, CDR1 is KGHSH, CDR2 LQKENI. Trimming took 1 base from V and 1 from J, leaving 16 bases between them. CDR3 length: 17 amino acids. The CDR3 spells CASSPQTGAHTNTEAFF. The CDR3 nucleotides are TGTGCCAGCTCACCACAAACCGGGGCACACACGAACACTGAAGCTTTCTTT.

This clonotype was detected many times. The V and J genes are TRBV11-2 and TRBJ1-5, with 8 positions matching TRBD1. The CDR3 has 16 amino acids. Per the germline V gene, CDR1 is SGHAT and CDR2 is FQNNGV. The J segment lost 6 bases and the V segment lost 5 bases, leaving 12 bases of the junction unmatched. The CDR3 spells CASSPGTGYGFQPQHF. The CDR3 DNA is TGTGCCAGCAGCCCTGGGACAGGTTACGGATTTCAGCCCCAGCATTTT.

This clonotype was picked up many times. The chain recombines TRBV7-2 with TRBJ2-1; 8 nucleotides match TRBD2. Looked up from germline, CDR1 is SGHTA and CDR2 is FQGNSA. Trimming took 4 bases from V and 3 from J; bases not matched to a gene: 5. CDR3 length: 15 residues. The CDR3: CASSSTGTSYNEQFF. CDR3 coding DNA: TGTGCCAGCAGCTCAACCGGGACTAGCTACAATGAGCAGTTCTTC. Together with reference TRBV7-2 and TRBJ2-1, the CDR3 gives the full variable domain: GAGVSQSPSNKVTEKGKDVELRCDPISGHTALYWYRQSLGQGLEFLIYFQGNSAPDKSGLPSDRFSAERTGGSVSTLTIQRTQQEDSAVYLCASSSTGTSYNEQFFGPGTRLTVL.

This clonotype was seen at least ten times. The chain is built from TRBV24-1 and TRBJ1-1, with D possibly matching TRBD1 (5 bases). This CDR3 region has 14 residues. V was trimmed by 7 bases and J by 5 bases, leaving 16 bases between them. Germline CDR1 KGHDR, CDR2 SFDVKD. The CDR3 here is CATRDGGRETEAFF. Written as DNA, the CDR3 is TGTGCCACCAGGGACGGGGGAAGAGAAACTGAAGCTTTCTTT.

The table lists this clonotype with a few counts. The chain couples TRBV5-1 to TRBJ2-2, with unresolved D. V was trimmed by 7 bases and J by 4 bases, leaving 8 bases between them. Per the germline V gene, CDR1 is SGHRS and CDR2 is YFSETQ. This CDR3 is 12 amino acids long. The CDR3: CASAQSTGELFF. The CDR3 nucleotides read TGCGCCAGCGCCCAGAGCACCGGGGAGCTGTTTTTT.

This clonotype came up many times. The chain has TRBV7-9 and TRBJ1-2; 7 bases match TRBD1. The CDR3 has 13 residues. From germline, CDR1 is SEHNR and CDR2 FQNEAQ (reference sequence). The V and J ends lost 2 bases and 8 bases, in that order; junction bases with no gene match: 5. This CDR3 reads CASSLPGTDGYTF. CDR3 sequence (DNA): TGTGCCAGCAGCTTACCGGGGACAGACGGCTACACCTTC. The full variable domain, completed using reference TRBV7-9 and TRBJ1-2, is DTGVSQNPRHKITKRGQNVTFRCDPISEHNRLYWYRQTLGQGPEFLTYFQNEAQLEKSRLLSDRFSAERPKGSFSTLEIQRTEQGDSAMYLCASSLPGTDGYTFGSGTRLTVV.

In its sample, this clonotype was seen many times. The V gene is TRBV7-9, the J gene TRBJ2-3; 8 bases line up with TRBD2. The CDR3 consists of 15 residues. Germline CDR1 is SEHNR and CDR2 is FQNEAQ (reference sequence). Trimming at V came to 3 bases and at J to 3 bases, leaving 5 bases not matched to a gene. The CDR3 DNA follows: TGTGCCAGCAGCTTTGCAGCGGGAGTGACAGATACGCAGTATTTT. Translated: CASSFAAGVTDTQYF.

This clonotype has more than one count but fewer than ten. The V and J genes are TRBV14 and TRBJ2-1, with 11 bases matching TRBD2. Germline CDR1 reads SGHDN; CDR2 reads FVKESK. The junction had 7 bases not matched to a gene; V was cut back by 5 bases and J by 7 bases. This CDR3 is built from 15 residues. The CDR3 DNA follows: TGTGCCAGCAGCGTCCTAGCGGGAGGAAGGAATGAGCAGTTCTTC. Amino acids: CASSVLAGGRNEQFF.

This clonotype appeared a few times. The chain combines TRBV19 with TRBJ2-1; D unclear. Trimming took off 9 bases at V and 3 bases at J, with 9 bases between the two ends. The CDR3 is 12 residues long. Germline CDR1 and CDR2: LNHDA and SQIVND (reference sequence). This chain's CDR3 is CASGDFYNEQFF. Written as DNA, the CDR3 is TGTGCCAGCGGCGATTTCTACAATGAGCAGTTCTTC.